The present entry profiles one T cell receptor (beta chain) with its context. Its specificity is unknown. Samples came from axillary lymph nodes draining the breast cancer. The source of the sample is a study of breast tumors, draining lymph nodes, adjacent tissues. Regarding the study as a whole: Tumors had less TCR diversity than lymph nodes, more than nontumor tissue. Data fit most tumor T cells coming from lymph node, expanding in tumor. That most tumor T cells come from lymph nodes remained unproven. Compared with basal-like, luminal-like tumors shared significantly more repertoire with nontumor tissue.

The germline gives CDR1 LNHDA, CDR2 SQIVND (reference sequence). The CDR3 has 16 residues. Losses at the gene ends were 6 bases for V and 1 base for J; bases not matched to a gene: 11. TCRdb reprocessed the multiplex PCR reads with MiXCR, giving one entry per CDR3 protein. The sample shows 200,000 or so distinct CDR3 sequences, 25% to 40% of them seen only once. J is TRBJ1-1 and V is TRBV19; 7 nucleotides align to TRBD1. This TCR derives from a female donor with breast cancer. Some clones in this sample may be carry-over from other donors' samples. The sequenced sample was axillary lymph node tissue. CDR3 region: CASSHRQGGPNTEAFF. CDR3 in DNA: TGTGCCAGTAGCCATCGACAGGGAGGCCCGAACACTGAAGCTTTCTTT.